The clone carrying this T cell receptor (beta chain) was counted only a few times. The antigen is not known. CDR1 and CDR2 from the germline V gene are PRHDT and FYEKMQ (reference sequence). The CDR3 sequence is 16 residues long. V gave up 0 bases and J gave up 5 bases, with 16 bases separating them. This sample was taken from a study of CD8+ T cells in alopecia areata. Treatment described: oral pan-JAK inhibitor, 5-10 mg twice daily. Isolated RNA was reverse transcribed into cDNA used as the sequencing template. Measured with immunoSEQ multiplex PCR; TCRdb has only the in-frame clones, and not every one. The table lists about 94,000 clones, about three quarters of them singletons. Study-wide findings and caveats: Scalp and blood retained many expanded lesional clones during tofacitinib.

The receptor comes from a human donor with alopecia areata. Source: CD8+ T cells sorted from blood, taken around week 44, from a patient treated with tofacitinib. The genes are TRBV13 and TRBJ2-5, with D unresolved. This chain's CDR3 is CASSLGSGIGHETQYF. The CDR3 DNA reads TGTGCCAGCAGCTTAGGCAGTGGGATCGGGCACGAGACCCAGTACTTC.